The 32 T cell receptor beta chains below all came from one sample that was sequenced in a study of shared clonotypes between healthy human individuals. Data came from immunoSEQ multiplex PCR; TCRdb stores just in-frame clones and leaves some out. Here the sample spans millions of clones, approximately 95% being singletons. The specimen was naive CD4+ T cells sorted from blood. As for subset: CD45RA+ positively selected. These receptors were taken from a young man in good health.

V gene TRBV4-3 combines with J gene TRBJ1-1; 7 bases align to TRBD1. There are 17 residues in the CDR3. Germline V CDR1 and CDR2: LGHNA, YSLEER. V gave up 0 bases and J gave up 6 bases; unmatched junction bases: 13. CDR3 DNA sequence: TGCGCCAGCAGCCAAGAAGTCGTTCAGGGGGGAGGTTCTGAAGCTTTCTTT. Amino acids: CASSQEVVQGGGSEAFF.

In this sample, this clone turned up a few times. Other DNA sequences in the same sample also yield this CDR3. The CDR3 sequence: CASSISPNQPQHF. The CDR3 coding sequence is TGTGCCAGTAGTATTTCCCCCAATCAGCCCCAGCATTTT. The genes are TRBV19 and TRBJ1-5, with no clear D. The germline V and J ends were trimmed by 3 bases and 3 bases, with 6 bases remaining between them. This CDR3 comprises 13 residues. CDR1 is LNHDA and CDR2 is SQIVND in the germline V gene (reference sequence).

The rearrangement links TRBV10-3 to TRBJ1-4; D unclear. The CDR3 length is 13 residues. Trimming stripped 8 bases from V and 6 bases from J, with 13 bases between. From germline, CDR1 is ENHRY and CDR2 SYGVKD. CDR3 in DNA: TGTGCCATCTCGGGGTTCCAGGATGAAAAACTGTTTTTT. Encoded protein: CAISGFQDEKLFF.

This clone was recorded a few times. The sample holds other DNA sequences that translate to the same CDR3. The V call is TRBV5-6, the J call TRBJ1-1, with TRBD1 as a possible D gene (5 bases). Trimming took 7 bases from V and 0 from J, leaving 16 bases between them. From germline, CDR1 is SGHDT and CDR2 YYEEEE. This CDR3 has 15 amino acids. For the CDR3, the DNA is TGTGCCAGCGGCTCCAGACGGGGGATGAACACTGAAGCTTTCTTT. This gives the protein CASGSRRGMNTEAFF.

On this clone: The sample has other DNA sequences that encode this CDR3 too. The chain uses TRBV10-3 and TRBJ1-4; D unclear. This CDR3 region has 13 residues. Germline CDR1 reads ENHRY; CDR2 reads SYGVKD. V lost 2 bases to trimming and J lost 4 bases, with 5 bases between them. Here the CDR3 reads CAISEGRNEKLFF. Written as DNA, the CDR3 is TGTGCCATCAGTGAGGGTCGTAATGAAAAACTGTTTTTT.

This sequence joins TRBV4-2 and TRBJ2-3; 9 nucleotides align to TRBD2. Germline trimming cut 2 bases from V and 1 base from J; bases unmatched to any gene: 4. Germline V gene lookup returns CDR1 LGHNA and CDR2 YNFKEQ. The CDR3 extends over 16 amino acids. CDR3 amino acids: CASSQRLAGGTDTQYF. Written as DNA, the CDR3 is TGTGCCAGCAGCCAAAGGTTAGCGGGGGGCACAGATACGCAGTATTTT.

This chain connects TRBV4-1 to TRBJ1-1, with 8 bases that match TRBD1. Germline CDR1 MGHRA, CDR2 YSYEKL. V trimming: 3 bases; J trimming: 6 bases; junction bases outside the gene matches: 6. The CDR3 spans 14 residues. The CDR3 loop reads CASSQLQGGAEAFF. CDR3 coding DNA: TGCGCCAGCAGCCAGTTACAGGGGGGGGCTGAAGCTTTCTTT.

The chain joins TRBV5-4 to TRBJ1-1; TRBD1 is a possible D gene (6 bases). The V end was cut by 4 bases, the J end by 1 base, with 11 bases between. Germline V gene sequence: CDR1 SGHNT, CDR2 YYREEE (reference sequence). The CDR3 spans 14 residues. In nucleotides, the CDR3 is TGTGCCAGCAGCCCCACAGGGTCGAACACTGAAGCTTTCTTT. As protein: CASSPTGSNTEAFF.

The chain has TRBV11-1 and TRBJ2-3; TRBD2 might be the D (7 bases). The CDR3 is 15 amino acids. Trimming left V 1 base short and J 4 bases short, with 12 bases between. CDR1 and CDR2 (germline): SGHAT, FQDESV (reference sequence). The CDR3 region is CASSLEGGTPDTQYF. CDR3 bases: TGTGCCAGCAGCTTAGAGGGGGGGACACCAGATACGCAGTATTTT. Filled out from reference TRBV11-1 and TRBJ2-3, the complete variable domain reads EAEVAQSPRYKITEKSQAVAFWCDPISGHATLYWYRQILGQGPELLVQFQDESVVDDSQLPKDRFSAERLKGVDSTLKIQPAELGDSAMYLCASSLEGGTPDTQYFGPGTRLTVL.

The chain employs TRBV5-6 and TRBJ2-3, with 10 bases lining up with TRBD2. CDR1 is SGHDT and CDR2 is YYEEEE in the germline V gene. V was clipped by 5 bases and J by 2 bases; unmatched bases: 5. There are 15 residues in the CDR3. CDR3 sequence: CASSHSGRVTDTQYF. Here the CDR3 DNA reads TGTGCCAGCAGTCACAGCGGGAGGGTCACAGATACGCAGTATTTT.

The rearrangement joins TRBV7-9 to TRBJ2-7, with 12 bases lining up with TRBD2. CDR1 SEHNR and CDR2 FQNEAQ come from the germline V gene (reference sequence). CDR3 size: 14 residues. V lost 6 bases to trimming and J lost 2 bases; unmatched junction nucleotides: 2. The CDR3 DNA reads as TGTGCCAGCAGTCGACTAGCGGGAGCCTACGAGCAGTACTTC. It is translated as CASSRLAGAYEQYF.

The V call is TRBV18, the J call TRBJ1-5; D not certain. The germline CDR1 and CDR2 sequences are KGHSH and LQKENI. CDR3 length: 12 amino acids. V lost 6 bases, J lost 5 bases, and 8 bases lay in between. The CDR3, as DNA: TGTGCCAGCTCCTTCCCTGATCAGCCCCAGCATTTT. Its protein is CASSFPDQPQHF.

This sequence joins TRBV10-3 and TRBJ1-1; TRBD1 is a possible D gene (6 bases). The ends were cut back, 0 bases at V and 1 base at J, with 12 bases in the middle. Germline V gives CDR1 ENHRY, CDR2 SYGVKD. The CDR3 covers 16 residues. CDR3 sequence (DNA): TGTGCCATCAGTGAGTCTGGGGGCCAGGGGAACACTGAAGCTTTCTTT. It yields the protein CAISESGGQGNTEAFF.

In this sample, this clone turned up once. The chain combines TRBV6-5 with TRBJ1-2; 10 positions agree with TRBD1. V was pared by 2 bases and J by 1 base, with 4 bases of the junction left unmatched. CDR3 length: 16 amino acids. Germline CDR1 is MNHEY and CDR2 is SVGAGI. CDR3 sequence: CASSYPGQGINYGYTF. The CDR3 region has the DNA TGTGCCAGCAGTTACCCGGGACAGGGGATTAACTATGGCTACACCTTC.

The chain is built from TRBV11-3 and TRBJ2-1; a weak D match, TRBD1 (5 bases). V was pared by 5 bases and J by 10 bases, with 15 bases between. Germline lookup yields CDR1 SGHNT and CDR2 YENEEA. The CDR3 has 13 amino acids. In DNA, the CDR3 is TGTGCCAGCAGCCTCCTCAGGTCAGGGGAGCAGTTCTTC. It translates to CASSLLRSGEQFF.

The CDR3 loop is CASSLGQLSGELFF. CDR3 sequence (DNA): TGTGCCAGCAGCTTAGGTCAGCTATCCGGGGAGCTGTTTTTT. The rearrangement joins TRBV7-2 to TRBJ2-2; D remains ambiguous. The CDR3 is 14 residues long. Germline assignment: CDR1 SGHTA and CDR2 FQGNSA. V lost 1 base and J lost 6, with 9 bases in between.

The chain employs TRBV5-1 and TRBJ2-5; TRBD1 matches 7 bases. The trim removed 2 bases at V and 4 bases at J, leaving 8 bases unmatched. Germline loops: CDR1 SGHRS, CDR2 YFSETQ. The CDR3 totals 15 residues. The CDR3, as DNA: TGCGCCAGCAGCTTAGTCGGGACAGACGGAGAGACCCAGTACTTC. Translation gives CASSLVGTDGETQYF.

The chain couples TRBV7-9 to TRBJ1-1, with D possibly TRBD1 on 5 matching bases. CDR1 and CDR2 from the germline V gene are SEHNR and FQNEAQ (reference sequence). The CDR3 length is 16 residues. Between the trimmed V and J ends, which lost 0 bases and 5 bases, there was a span of 16 bases. CDR3 in DNA: TGTGCCAGCAGCTTAGCGCTGGCAGGGCCCTGGACTGAAGCTTTCTTT. Translated, it gives CASSLALAGPWTEAFF.

The chain recombines TRBV6-1 with TRBJ2-5; D ambiguous. The CDR3 has 12 amino acids. Germline-derived CDR1 and CDR2 are MNHNS and SASEGT. Trimming removed 8 bases at V and 4 bases at J, with 11 bases between. This chain's CDR3 is CASRTVSETQYF. DNA of the CDR3: TGTGCCAGCCGCACGGTGTCAGAGACCCAGTACTTC.

Here the CDR3 DNA reads TGTGCCAGCAGCTCCACAGCGGGACAGGGAGGTGGCTACACCTTC. This sequence encodes CASSSTAGQGGGYTF. This chain connects TRBV7-9 to TRBJ1-2; 9 nucleotides line up with TRBD1. The CDR3 loop spans 15 amino acids. The V gene end was trimmed by 4 bases and the J gene end by 7 bases; junction bases not matched to a gene: 10. CDR1 and CDR2 (germline): SEHNR, FQNEAQ (reference sequence).

This rearrangement joins TRBV28 to TRBJ1-3, with D perhaps TRBD1 (5 bases). There are 15 residues in the CDR3. Germline lookup yields CDR1 MDHEN and CDR2 SYDVKM. V dropped 5 bases and J dropped 2 bases, with 13 bases sitting between them. CDR3 sequence reads: CASSPRGLAGNTIYF. The CDR3, as DNA: TGTGCCAGCAGTCCCCGGGGACTTGCTGGAAACACCATATATTTT.

As concerns this clone: Other DNA sequences within the sample encode an identical CDR3. The genes are TRBV5-4 and TRBJ2-5; D is ambiguous. V was pared by 0 bases and J by 2 bases, with 5 bases between. CDR1 and CDR2 from the germline V gene are SGHNT and YYREEE (reference sequence). This CDR3 contains 13 residues. The CDR3 sequence is CASSLATQETQYF. The CDR3 nucleotides read TGTGCCAGCAGCTTGGCGACACAAGAGACCCAGTACTTC.

This rearrangement joins TRBV6-5 to TRBJ1-1; maybe TRBD1 (5 bases). Trimming removed 4 bases from V and 1 base from J, with 10 bases in between. Germline V gene data show CDR1 as MNHEY and CDR2 as SVGAGI. This CDR3 has 14 residues. The DNA of the CDR3 is TGTGCCAGCAGTTCTGGACAACGGAACACTGAAGCTTTCTTT. It encodes CASSSGQRNTEAFF.

The chain is built from TRBV5-1 and TRBJ2-7; the match to TRBD1 covers 7 bases. The CDR3 covers 13 residues. The J segment lost 3 bases and the V segment lost 3 bases, leaving 3 bases of the junction unmatched. Germline V lookup: CDR1 SGHRS, CDR2 YFSETQ. The chain's CDR3 is CASSYGQVYEQYF. In DNA, the CDR3 is TGCGCCAGCAGCTACGGACAGGTCTACGAGCAGTACTTC.

This clone showed up just a few times. The rearrangement joins TRBV4-1 to TRBJ1-2; D not certain. V was shortened by 2 bases and J by 5 bases, with 9 bases between the two germline ends. Germline V gene lookup returns CDR1 MGHRA and CDR2 YSYEKL. CDR3 length: 13 residues. The CDR3: CASSQNGLYGYTF. Here the CDR3 DNA reads TGCGCCAGCAGCCAAAACGGCCTTTATGGCTACACCTTC.

Concerning this clone: In the same sample, other DNA sequences code for this CDR3. V usage is TRBV7-9 and J usage is TRBJ2-3; TRBD1 might be the D (6 bases). V was shortened by 1 base and J by 4 bases, with 6 bases between the two germline ends. The germline CDR1 and CDR2 sequences are SEHNR and FQNEAQ (reference sequence). The CDR3 covers 13 residues. The CDR3 DNA sequence: TGTGCCAGCAGCTTAGGGGGGCCAGATACGCAGTATTTT. Protein sequence: CASSLGGPDTQYF.

This chain links TRBV7-2 with TRBJ2-7; D remains unclear. Germline V gives CDR1 SGHTA, CDR2 FQGNSA. This CDR3 is 13 amino acids long. V was pared by 6 bases and J by 2 bases, with 11 bases between. DNA for the CDR3: TGTGCCAGCAGGGCACGTGGAACCTACGAGCAGTACTTC. Translated, it gives CASRARGTYEQYF.

V and J are TRBV7-6 and TRBJ1-3, with D possibly TRBD1 on 5 matching bases. The CDR3 totals 17 residues. Germline assignment: CDR1 SGHVS and CDR2 FNYEAQ. Trimming pared 1 base from V and 2 bases from J, leaving 15 bases between. In DNA form, the CDR3 reads TGTGCCAGCAGCTTAGTCCCCCTGGGGCTTACTGGAAACACCATATATTTT. The encoded protein is CASSLVPLGLTGNTIYF.

This chain uses TRBV5-1 with TRBJ2-3; D remains unclear. V was cut by 4 bases and J by 5 bases, with 14 bases left in between. The germline gives CDR1 SGHRS, CDR2 YFSETQ. The CDR3 totals 14 residues. CDR3 in amino acids: CASSPLGLGDTQYF. Written as DNA, the CDR3 is TGCGCCAGCAGCCCACTGGGGTTGGGAGATACGCAGTATTTT.

The chain employs TRBV7-8 and TRBJ2-1, with TRBD1 identical over 8 bases. Germline-derived CDR1 and CDR2 are SGHVS and FQNEAQ. This CDR3 spans 14 amino acids. V shed 8 bases, J shed 7 bases, and the junction held 10 bases outside the gene matches. CDR3 DNA sequence: TGTGCCAGCGGACTCGGACAGGGTCGGAATGAGCAGTTCTTC. The encoded protein is CASGLGQGRNEQFF.

The rearrangement links TRBV7-2 to TRBJ2-5; 9 bases fit TRBD2. Per the germline V gene, CDR1 is SGHTA and CDR2 is FQGNSA. Unmatched junction bases numbered 18, after V lost 0 bases and J lost 10 bases. The CDR3 consists of 18 residues. CDR3: CASSLAGPQALAGGHQYF. In DNA, the CDR3 is TGTGCCAGCAGCTTAGCGGGGCCCCAGGCCCTGGCGGGAGGGCACCAGTACTTC.

V gene TRBV7-2 combines with J gene TRBJ1-6, with 9 nucleotides matching TRBD1. This CDR3 has 15 amino acids. Per germline, CDR1 SGHTA and CDR2 FQGNSA. J lost 13 bases, V lost 5 bases, and 12 bases had no gene match. CDR3 region: CASSLQDRGGPPLHF. The CDR3 DNA reads as TGTGCCAGCAGCCTACAGGACAGGGGAGGACCTCCCCTCCACTTT.